This T cell receptor beta chain stems from a study of breast tumors, draining lymph nodes, adjacent tissues. Via MiXCR, TCRdb re-called the multiplex PCR reads, giving one row per CDR3 protein. The sample lists around 230,000 distinct CDR3 sequences; nearly 35% were seen once. Samples came from axillary lymph nodes draining the breast cancer. Germline CDR1 and CDR2: SQVTM and ANQGSEA. The ends were cut back, 8 bases at V and 7 bases at J, with 14 bases in the middle. This CDR3 is 11 amino acids long. Ten or more counts support this clonotype. The antigen is unknown. Study conclusions and caveats: Luminal-like breast cancer showed significantly greater tumor-nontumor repertoire similarity than basal-like breast cancer did.

Material: axillary lymph node tissue. This receptor was identified in a female donor with breast cancer. Some clones in this sample may be carry-over from other donors' samples. The chain combines TRBV29-1 with TRBJ1-2, with D unclear. The CDR3, as DNA: TGCAGCCCCAAGAGAAAGTGTGGCTACACCTTC. Amino acids: CSPKRKCGYTF.